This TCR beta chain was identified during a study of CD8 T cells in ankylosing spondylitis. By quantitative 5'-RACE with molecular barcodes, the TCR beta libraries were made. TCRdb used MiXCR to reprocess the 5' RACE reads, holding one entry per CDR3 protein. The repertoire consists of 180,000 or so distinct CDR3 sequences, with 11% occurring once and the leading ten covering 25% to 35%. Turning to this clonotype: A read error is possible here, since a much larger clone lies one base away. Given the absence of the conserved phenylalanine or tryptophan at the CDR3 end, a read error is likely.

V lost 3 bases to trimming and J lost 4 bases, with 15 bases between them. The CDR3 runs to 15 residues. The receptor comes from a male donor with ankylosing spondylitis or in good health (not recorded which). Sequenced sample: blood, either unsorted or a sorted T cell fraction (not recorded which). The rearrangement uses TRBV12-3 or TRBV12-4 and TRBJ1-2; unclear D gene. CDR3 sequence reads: CASSFGSAGGYGYTL. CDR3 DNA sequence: TGTGCCAGCAGTTTCGGGTCGGCAGGCGGCTATGGCTACACCCTC.